Listed below are T cell receptor beta chains from one sample, sequenced in a study of sequential checkpoint blockade in melanoma. Method: immunoSEQ multiplex PCR; TCRdb's copy keeps in-frame clones and lacks some. The sample consists of about 21,000 clones, roughly 80% of them appearing once. Specimen: CD8+ T cells sorted from blood (inferred from file names), collected from a patient given nivolumab and ipilimumab in sequence. The receptor set was obtained from a human donor with melanoma. CDR3s leave out the opening cysteine and the closing phenylalanine or tryptophan.

>TRBV4-3|TRBJ2-2
ASSQDEETGGIAGELF
>TRBV6-4|TRBJ2-3
ARSGTSGYTSTDTQY
>TRBV27|TRBJ2-3
ASSLEFQDTQY
>TRBV9|TRBJ2-1
ASSVHSGGPNEQF
>TRBV6-6|TRBJ2-7
AHRQGADEQY
>TRBV10-1|TRBJ1-1
ASSRGAPPEAF
>TRBV7-2|TRBJ2-7
ASSLAYDRGYTPRTYEQY
>TRBV7-8|TRBJ1-5
ASSLLGKHSNQPQH
>TRBV5-6|TRBJ2-7
ASSLTGAGEQY
>TRBV29-1|TRBJ1-2
SAIETVGYT
>TRBV27|TRBJ2-7
ASSLQGLEQY
>TRBV15|TRBJ2-5
ATSGGARDREQETQY
>TRBV12-5|TRBJ1-3
ASGLGGLGNTIY
>TRBV4-1|TRBJ2-5
ASSLDGGLRAETQY
>TRBV6-6|TRBJ2-7
ASSLTSGRAYEQY
>TRBV28|TRBJ2-7
ASTWDRKSTYEQY
>TRBV6-1|TRBJ2-3
ASSELAEDDTDTQY
>TRBV28|TRBJ2-6
ASSLSVGRGGVVSGANVLT
>TRBV30|TRBJ2-3
AWWGDESDTQY
>TRBV11-2|TRBJ2-7
ASSLATGTYEQY
>TRBV9|TRBJ1-1
ASSVDWGRDTEAF
>TRBV27|TRBJ2-1
ASTHSGGYNEQF